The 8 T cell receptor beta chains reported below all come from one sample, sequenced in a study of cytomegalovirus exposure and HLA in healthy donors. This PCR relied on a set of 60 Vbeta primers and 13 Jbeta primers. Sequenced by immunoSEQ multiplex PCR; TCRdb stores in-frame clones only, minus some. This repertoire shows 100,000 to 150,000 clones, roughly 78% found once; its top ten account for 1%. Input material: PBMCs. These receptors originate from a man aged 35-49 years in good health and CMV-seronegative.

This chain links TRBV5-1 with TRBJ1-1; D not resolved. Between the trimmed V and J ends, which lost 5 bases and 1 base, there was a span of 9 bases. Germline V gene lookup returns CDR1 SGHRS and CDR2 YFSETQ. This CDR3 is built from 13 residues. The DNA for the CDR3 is TGCGCCAGCAGTCCGCAGGAGAACACTGAAGCTTTCTTT. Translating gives CASSPQENTEAFF.

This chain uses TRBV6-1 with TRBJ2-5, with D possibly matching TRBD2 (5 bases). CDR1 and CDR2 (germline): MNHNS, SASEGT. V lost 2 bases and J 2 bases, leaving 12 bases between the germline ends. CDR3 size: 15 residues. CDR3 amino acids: CASSESGGRQETQYF. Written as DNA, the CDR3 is TGTGCCAGCAGTGAATCAGGCGGGCGTCAAGAGACCCAGTACTTC.

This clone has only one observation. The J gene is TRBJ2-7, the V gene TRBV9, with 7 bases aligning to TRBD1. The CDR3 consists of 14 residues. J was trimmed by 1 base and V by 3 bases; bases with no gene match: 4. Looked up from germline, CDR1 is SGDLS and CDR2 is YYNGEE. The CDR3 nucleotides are TGTGCCAGCAGCGCTCGACAGGGTTCCTACGAGCAGTACTTC. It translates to CASSARQGSYEQYF.

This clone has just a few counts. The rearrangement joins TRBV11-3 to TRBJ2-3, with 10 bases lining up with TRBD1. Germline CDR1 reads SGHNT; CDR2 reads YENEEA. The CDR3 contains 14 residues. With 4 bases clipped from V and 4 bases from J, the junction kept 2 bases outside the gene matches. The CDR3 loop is CASSSGTGADTQYF. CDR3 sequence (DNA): TGTGCCAGCAGCTCCGGGACAGGGGCAGATACGCAGTATTTT.

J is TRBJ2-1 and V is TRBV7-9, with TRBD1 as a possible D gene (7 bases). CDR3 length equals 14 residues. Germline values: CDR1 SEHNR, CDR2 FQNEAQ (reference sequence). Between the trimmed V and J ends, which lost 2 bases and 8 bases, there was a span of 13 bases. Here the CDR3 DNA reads TGTGCCAGCAGCTTAAGGAGGGGGCGAGATGAGCAGTTCTTC. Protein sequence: CASSLRRGRDEQFF.

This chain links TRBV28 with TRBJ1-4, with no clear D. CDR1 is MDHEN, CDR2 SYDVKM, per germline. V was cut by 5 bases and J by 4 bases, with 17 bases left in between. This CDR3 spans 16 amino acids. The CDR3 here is CASSDTMEGFNEKLFF. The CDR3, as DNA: TGTGCCAGCAGTGATACCATGGAGGGCTTTAATGAAAAACTGTTTTTT.

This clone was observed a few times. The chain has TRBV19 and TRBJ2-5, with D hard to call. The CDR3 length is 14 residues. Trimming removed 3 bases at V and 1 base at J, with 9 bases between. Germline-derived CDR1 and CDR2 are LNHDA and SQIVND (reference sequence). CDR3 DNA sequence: TGTGCCAGTAGTATTCAACATTCCCAAGAGACCCAGTACTTC. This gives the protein CASSIQHSQETQYF.

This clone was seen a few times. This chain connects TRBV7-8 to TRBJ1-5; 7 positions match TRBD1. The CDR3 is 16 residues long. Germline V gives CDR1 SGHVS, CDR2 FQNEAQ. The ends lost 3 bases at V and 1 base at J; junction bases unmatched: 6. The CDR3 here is CASSLLQGNSNQPQHF. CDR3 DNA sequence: TGTGCCAGCAGCTTGTTACAGGGGAACAGCAATCAGCCCCAGCATTTT.